This T cell receptor beta chain was profiled in a study of shared clonotypes between healthy human individuals. General observations from the study: Generation probability values for non-shared clonotypes were lower than those for clonotypes shared by all four donors.

For this clone: What it binds is unknown.

This CDR3 spans 17 amino acids. The V end lost 0 bases, the J end lost 1 base, and 15 bases lay between the germline ends. The germline V gene has CDR1 LGHNA and CDR2 YSLEER. Adults of Caucasian background living in Nashville, Tennessee made up all donors. Splitting of CD4+ cells produced CD45RA+ naive and CD45RA-negative memory subsets. The assay used deep level. Sequenced by immunoSEQ multiplex PCR; TCRdb stores in-frame clones only, minus some. The sample lists about 1,500,000 clones, around 97% occurring once. Sequencing was carried out using naive CD4+ T cells sorted from blood. Subset denoted: CD45RA+ positively selected. The chain uses TRBV4-3 and TRBJ1-1; weak D call: TRBD1 (5 bases). This sequence was found in a man aged 25-45 years in good health. The CDR3 reads CASSQDSGGFANTEAFF. The CDR3 DNA reads TGCGCCAGCAGCCAAGATTCCGGGGGTTTCGCGAACACTGAAGCTTTCTTT.